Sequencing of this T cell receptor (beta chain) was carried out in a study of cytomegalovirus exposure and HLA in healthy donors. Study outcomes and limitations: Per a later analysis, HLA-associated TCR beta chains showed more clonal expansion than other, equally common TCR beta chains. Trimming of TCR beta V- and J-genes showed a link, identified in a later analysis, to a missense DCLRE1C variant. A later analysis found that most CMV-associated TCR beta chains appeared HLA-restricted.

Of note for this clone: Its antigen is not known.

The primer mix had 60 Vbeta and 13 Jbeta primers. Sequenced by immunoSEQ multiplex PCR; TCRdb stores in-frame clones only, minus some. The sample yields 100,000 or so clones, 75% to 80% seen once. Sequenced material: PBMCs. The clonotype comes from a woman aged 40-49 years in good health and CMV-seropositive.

CDR3 loop: CASSLWQGTGELFF. CDR3 DNA sequence: TGTGCCAGCAGCTTATGGCAGGGAACCGGGGAGCTGTTTTTT. The V gene is TRBV7-3, the J gene TRBJ2-2; D perhaps matches TRBD1 (5 bases). In germline, CDR1 is SGHTA, CDR2 FQGTGA. With 2 bases removed from V and 5 bases from J, the gap between germline ends came to 9 bases. CDR3 size: 14 residues.